The clone carrying this TCR beta chain appeared many times. Antigen: not known. The record originates from a study of neurological immune-mediated disorders. Notes on the study in general: The greatest TCR clonal expansion occurred in HTLV-1-associated myelopathy and the least in multiple sclerosis, which fell below healthy controls.

Synthesis of cDNA was performed by 5'RACE using 10-nucleotide random UMIs. TCRdb passed the 5' RACE reads through MiXCR, listing each CDR3 protein once. The table has 35,000 or so distinct CDR3 sequences, 13% to 15% seen once; the top ten hold over 20%. Per the germline V gene, CDR1 is SGDLS and CDR2 is YYNGEE. The CDR3 length is 16 residues. V shed 0 bases, J shed 0 bases, and the junction held 3 bases outside the gene matches. This chain connects TRBV9 to TRBJ2-1; 7 bases match TRBD2. The receptor was derived from a woman aged 50 to 65 with HTLV-1-associated myelopathy (HAM/TSP). The sample consisted of PBMCs. CDR3 amino acids: CASSVGGGSSYNEQFF. The CDR3 nucleotides read TGTGCCAGCAGCGTAGGAGGCGGGAGCTCCTACAATGAGCAGTTCTTC. The whole variable domain, filled in from reference TRBV9 and TRBJ2-1, reads DSGVTQTPKHLITATGQRVTLRCSPRSGDLSVYWYQQSLDQGLQFLIQYYNGEERAKGNILERFSAQQFPDLHSELNLSSLELGDSALYFCASSVGGGSSYNEQFFGPGTRLTVL.